The sample holds many counts of the clone carrying this T cell receptor (beta chain). As yet, its antigen is unknown. Amplified regions were TCR beta CDR3 sequences from RNA transcripts. HTBI primers drove first-round RT-PCR of the TCR CDR3. TCRdb redid the calling of the multiplex PCR reads with MiXCR, one entry per CDR3 protein. The table includes approximately 610,000 distinct CDR3 sequences, under 15% detected once. The sample is drawn from a study of T cells in Graves' hyperthyroidism and ophthalmopathy. Study findings and constraints: Ophthalmopathy stood apart from stable hyperthyroidism in a 13 V-J model. Model predictions of ophthalmopathy came a median approximately 6 months before onset.

Diagnosing involved the use of clinical symptoms, serum thyroxine and TRAb, thyroid ultrasound and orbital computed tomography. The CDR3 length is 13 residues. The V gene's germline CDR1 is GTSNPN and CDR2 SVGIG (reference sequence). V shed 0 bases and J shed 6 bases, with 8 bases lying between them. Sequencing input: blood. The V call is TRBV30, the J call TRBJ2-2, with D possibly matching TRBD1 (5 bases). The sequence was obtained from a woman in her thirties or forties with Graves' ophthalmopathy. This CDR3 reads CAWSVSQAGELFF. The CDR3 bases are TGTGCCTGGAGTGTTTCACAGGCCGGGGAGCTGTTTTTT.